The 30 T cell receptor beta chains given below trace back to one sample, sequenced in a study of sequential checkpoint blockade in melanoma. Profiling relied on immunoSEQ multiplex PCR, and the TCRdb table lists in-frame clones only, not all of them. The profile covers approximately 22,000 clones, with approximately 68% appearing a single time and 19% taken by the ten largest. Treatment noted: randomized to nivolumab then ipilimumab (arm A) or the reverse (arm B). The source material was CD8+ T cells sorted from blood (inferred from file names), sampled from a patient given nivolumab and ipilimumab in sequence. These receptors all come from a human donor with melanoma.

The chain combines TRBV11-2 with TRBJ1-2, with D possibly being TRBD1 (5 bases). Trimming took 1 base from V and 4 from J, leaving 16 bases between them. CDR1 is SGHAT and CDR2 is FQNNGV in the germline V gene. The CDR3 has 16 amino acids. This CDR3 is CASSLAAGGFIYGYTF. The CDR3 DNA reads TGTGCCAGCAGCTTAGCGGCGGGGGGTTTCATCTATGGCTACACCTTC.

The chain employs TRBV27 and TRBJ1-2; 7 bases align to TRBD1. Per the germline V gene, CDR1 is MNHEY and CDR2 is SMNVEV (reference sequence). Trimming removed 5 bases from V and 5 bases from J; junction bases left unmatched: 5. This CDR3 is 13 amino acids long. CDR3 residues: CASSLRQGYGYTF. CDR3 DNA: TGTGCCAGCAGTCTCCGACAGGGTTATGGCTACACCTTC.

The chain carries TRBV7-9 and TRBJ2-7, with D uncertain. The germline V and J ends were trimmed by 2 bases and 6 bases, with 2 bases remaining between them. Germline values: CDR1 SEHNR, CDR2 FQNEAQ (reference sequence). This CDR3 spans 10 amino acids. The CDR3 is CASSLLEQYF. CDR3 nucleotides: TGTGCCAGCAGCTTACTCGAGCAGTACTTC.

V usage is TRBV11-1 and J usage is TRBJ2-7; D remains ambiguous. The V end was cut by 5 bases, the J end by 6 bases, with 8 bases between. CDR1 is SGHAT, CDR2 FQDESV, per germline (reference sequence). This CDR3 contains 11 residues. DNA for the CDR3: TGTGCCAGCAGCACCAGTTCCGAGCAGTACTTC. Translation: CASSTSSEQYF.

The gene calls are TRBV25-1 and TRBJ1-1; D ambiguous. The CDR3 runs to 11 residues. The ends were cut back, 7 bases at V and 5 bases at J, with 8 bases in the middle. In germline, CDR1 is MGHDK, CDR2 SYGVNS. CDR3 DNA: TGTGCCAGCATCTATATTACTGAAGCTTTCTTT. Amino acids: CASIYITEAFF.

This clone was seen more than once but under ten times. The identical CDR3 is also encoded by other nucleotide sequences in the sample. In DNA, the CDR3 is TGTGCCAGCAGTGAAGTTTGGGGGACAGTTATTAATTCACCCCTCCACTTT. Residues: CASSEVWGTVINSPLHF. The V gene is TRBV6-1, the J gene TRBJ1-6, with 7 bases lining up with TRBD1. Trimming removed 1 base from V and 6 bases from J; junction bases left unmatched: 9. Germline loops: CDR1 MNHNS, CDR2 SASEGT. The CDR3 has 17 residues.

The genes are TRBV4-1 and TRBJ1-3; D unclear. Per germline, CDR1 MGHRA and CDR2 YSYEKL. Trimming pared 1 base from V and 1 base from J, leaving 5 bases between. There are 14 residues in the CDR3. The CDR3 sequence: CASSQVISGNTIYF. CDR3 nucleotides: TGCGCCAGCAGCCAAGTAATATCTGGAAACACCATATATTTT.

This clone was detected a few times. Here the CDR3 DNA reads TGTGCCAGCAGTTTTGGGGGGGGCGCAGATACGCAGTATTTT. Translated: CASSFGGGADTQYF. The chain carries TRBV5-4 and TRBJ2-3; maybe TRBD2 (7 bases). The CDR3 loop spans 14 amino acids. V lost 5 bases, J lost 4 bases, and 14 bases lay in between. Per the germline V gene, CDR1 is SGHNT and CDR2 is YYREEE (reference sequence). Using reference TRBV5-4 and TRBJ2-3 for the parts outside the CDR3, the full variable domain is ETGVTQSPTHLIKTRGQQVTLRCSSQSGHNTVSWYQQALGQGPQFIFQYYREEENGRGNFPPRFSGLQFPNYSSELNVNALELDDSALYLCASSFGGGADTQYFGPGTRLTVL.

The CDR3 sequence is CASSAEGQGYQPQHF. The CDR3 DNA is TGTGCCAGCAGCGCGGAGGGACAGGGATATCAGCCCCAGCATTTT. The chain joins TRBV9 to TRBJ1-5; TRBD1 matches at 9 bases. The V gene end was trimmed by 3 bases and the J gene end by 5 bases; junction bases not matched to a gene: 6. The germline gives CDR1 SGDLS, CDR2 YYNGEE. The CDR3 has 15 residues.

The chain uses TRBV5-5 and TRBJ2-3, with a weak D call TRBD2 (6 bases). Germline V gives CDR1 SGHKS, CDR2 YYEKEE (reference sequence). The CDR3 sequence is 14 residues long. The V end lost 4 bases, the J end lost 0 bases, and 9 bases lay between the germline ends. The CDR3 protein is CASSGGESTDTQYF. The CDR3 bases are TGTGCCAGCAGCGGCGGGGAGAGCACAGATACGCAGTATTTT.

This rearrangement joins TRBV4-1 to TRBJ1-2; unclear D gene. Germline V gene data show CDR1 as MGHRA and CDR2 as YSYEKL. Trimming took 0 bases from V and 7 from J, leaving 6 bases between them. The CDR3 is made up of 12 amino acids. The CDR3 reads CASSQDLSGYTF. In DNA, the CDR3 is TGCGCCAGCAGCCAAGATTTGAGTGGCTACACCTTC.

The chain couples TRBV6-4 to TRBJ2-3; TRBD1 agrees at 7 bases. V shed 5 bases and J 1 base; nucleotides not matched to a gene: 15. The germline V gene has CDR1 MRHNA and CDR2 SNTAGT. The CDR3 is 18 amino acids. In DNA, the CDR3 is TGTGCCAGCAGTCCCAGACAGGGCTTTCTATATGGCACAGATACGCAGTATTTT. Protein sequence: CASSPRQGFLYGTDTQYF.

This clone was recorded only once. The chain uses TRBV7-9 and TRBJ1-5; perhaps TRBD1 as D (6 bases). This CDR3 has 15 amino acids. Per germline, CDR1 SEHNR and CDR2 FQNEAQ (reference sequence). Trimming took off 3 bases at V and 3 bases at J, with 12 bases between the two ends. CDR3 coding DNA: TGTGCCAGCAGCTTTGGGCAGGGGAACAATCAGCCCCAGCATTTT. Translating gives CASSFGQGNNQPQHF.

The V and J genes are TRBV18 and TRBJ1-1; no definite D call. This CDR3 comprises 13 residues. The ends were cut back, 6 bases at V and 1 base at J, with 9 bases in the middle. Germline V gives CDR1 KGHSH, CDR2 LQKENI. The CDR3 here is CASSPPGNTEAFF. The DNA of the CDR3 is TGTGCCAGCTCCCCCCCCGGGAACACTGAAGCTTTCTTT.

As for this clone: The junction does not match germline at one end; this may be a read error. Written as DNA, the CDR3 is TGTGCCAGCCGTGAAGGGCCTTATACTAAAAATGGCTACACCTTC. Translating gives CASREGPYTKNGYTF. The chain joins TRBV2 to TRBJ1-2; D gene unclear. Per the germline V gene, CDR1 is SNHLY and CDR2 is FYNNEI. There are 15 residues in the CDR3.

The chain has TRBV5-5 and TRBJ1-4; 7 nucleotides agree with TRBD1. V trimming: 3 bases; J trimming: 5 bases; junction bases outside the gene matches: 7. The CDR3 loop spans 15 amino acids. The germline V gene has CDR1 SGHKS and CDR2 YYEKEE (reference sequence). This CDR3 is CASSSQDRPNEKLFF. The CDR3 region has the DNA TGTGCCAGCAGCTCCCAGGACAGGCCCAATGAAAAACTGTTTTTT.

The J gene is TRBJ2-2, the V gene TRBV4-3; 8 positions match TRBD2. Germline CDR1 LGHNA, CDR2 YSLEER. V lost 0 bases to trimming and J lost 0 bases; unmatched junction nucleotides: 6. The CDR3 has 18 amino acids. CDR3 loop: CASSQDEAGAANTGELFF. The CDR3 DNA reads TGCGCCAGCAGCCAAGATGAAGCGGGGGCCGCGAACACCGGGGAGCTGTTTTTT.

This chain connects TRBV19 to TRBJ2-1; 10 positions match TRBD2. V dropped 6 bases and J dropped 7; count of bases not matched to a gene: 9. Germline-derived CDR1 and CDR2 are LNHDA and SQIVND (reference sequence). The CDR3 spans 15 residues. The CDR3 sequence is CASSPTTSGLNEQFF. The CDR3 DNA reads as TGTGCCAGTAGCCCCACGACTAGCGGGCTAAATGAGCAGTTCTTC.

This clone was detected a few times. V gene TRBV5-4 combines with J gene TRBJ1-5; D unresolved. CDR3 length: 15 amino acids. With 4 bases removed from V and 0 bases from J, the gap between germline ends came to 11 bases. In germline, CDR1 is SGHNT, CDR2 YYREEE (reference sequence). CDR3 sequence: CASSPRESSNQPQHF. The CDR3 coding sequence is TGTGCCAGCAGCCCACGGGAGAGTAGCAATCAGCCCCAGCATTTT.

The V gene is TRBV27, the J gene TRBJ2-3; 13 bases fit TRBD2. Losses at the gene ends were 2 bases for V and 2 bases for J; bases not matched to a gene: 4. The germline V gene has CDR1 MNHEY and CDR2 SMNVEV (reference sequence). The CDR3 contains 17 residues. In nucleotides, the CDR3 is TGTGCCAGCAGTTTACTTGGGACTAGCGGGAACACAGATACGCAGTATTTT. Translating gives CASSLLGTSGNTDTQYF.

CDR3 in DNA: TGTGCCAGCAGTTCACATAACTATGGCTACACCTTC. This codes for CASSSHNYGYTF. The chain couples TRBV27 to TRBJ1-2; D remains ambiguous. The CDR3 has 12 residues. Trimming pared 4 bases from V and 1 base from J, leaving 4 bases between. The germline CDR1 and CDR2 sequences are MNHEY and SMNVEV (reference sequence).

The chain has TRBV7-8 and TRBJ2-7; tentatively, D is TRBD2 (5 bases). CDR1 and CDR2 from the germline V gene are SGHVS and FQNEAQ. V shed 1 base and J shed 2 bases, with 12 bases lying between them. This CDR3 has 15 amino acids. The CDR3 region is CASSLVTDGTYEQYF. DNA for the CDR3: TGTGCCAGCAGCTTAGTAACAGACGGGACCTACGAGCAGTACTTC.

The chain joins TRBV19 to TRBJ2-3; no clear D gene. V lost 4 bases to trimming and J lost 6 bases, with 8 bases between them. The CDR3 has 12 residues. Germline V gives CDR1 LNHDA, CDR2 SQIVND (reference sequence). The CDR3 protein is CASSTGGDTQYF. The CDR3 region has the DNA TGTGCCAGTAGTACCGGTGGTGATACGCAGTATTTT.

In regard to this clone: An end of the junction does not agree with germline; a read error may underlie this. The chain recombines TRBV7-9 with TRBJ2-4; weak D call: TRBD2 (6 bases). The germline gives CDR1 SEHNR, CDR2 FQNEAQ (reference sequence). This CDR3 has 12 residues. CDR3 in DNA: TGTGCCAGCAGCTTATTCACCGGAGGGTTGGATTTC. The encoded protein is CASSLFTGGLDF.

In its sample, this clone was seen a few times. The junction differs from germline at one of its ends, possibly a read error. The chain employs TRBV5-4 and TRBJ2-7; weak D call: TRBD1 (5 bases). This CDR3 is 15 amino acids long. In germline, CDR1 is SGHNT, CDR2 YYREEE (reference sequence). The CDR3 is CASSHFFDSSYEQYF. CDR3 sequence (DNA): TGCGCCAGCAGCCATTTTTTTGACAGCTCCTACGAGCAGTACTTC.

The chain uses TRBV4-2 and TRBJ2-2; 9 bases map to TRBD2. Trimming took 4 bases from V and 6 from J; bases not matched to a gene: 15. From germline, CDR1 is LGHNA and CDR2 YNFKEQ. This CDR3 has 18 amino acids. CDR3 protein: CASSPREAGGGAPGELFF. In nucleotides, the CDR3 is TGTGCCAGCAGCCCGAGGGAGGCTGGCGGGGGGGCCCCCGGGGAGCTGTTTTTT.

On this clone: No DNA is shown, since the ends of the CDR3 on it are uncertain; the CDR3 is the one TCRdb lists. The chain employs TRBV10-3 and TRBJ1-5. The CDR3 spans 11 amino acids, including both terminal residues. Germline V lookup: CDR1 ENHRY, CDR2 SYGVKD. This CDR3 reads CATPVFWPQHF.

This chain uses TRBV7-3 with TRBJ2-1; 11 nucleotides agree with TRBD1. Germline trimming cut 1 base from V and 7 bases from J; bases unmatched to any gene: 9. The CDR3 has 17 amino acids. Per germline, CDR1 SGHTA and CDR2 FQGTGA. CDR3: CASSLRGGTGGENEQFF. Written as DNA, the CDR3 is TGTGCCAGCAGCTTAAGAGGGGGGACAGGGGGTGAGAATGAGCAGTTCTTC.

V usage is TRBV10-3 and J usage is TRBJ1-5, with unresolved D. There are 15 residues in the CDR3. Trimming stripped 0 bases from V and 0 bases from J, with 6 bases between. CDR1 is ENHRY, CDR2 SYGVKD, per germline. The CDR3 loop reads CAISESHYSNQPQHF. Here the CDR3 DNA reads TGTGCCATCAGTGAGTCGCACTATAGCAATCAGCCCCAGCATTTT.

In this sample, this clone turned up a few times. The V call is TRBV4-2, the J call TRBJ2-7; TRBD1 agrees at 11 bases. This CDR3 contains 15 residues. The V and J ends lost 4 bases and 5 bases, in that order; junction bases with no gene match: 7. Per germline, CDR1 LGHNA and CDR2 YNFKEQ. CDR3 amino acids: CASSLGTGGSDEQYF. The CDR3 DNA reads TGTGCCAGCAGCCTTGGGACAGGGGGAAGTGACGAGCAGTACTTC.